The text below deals with one T cell receptor (beta chain). Its target is unknown. The data were taken from a study of T cells in Graves' hyperthyroidism and ophthalmopathy. Study details: Peripheral blood was acquired at first diagnosis, ahead of any therapy whatsoever. Findings of the study overall: Ophthalmopathy got predicted by the model a median approximately 6.4 months before its onset.

CDR3 size: 17 residues. Losses at the gene ends were 6 bases for V and 5 bases for J; bases not matched to a gene: 17. From germline, CDR1 is SGHRS and CDR2 YFSETQ. RNA transcripts yielded amplified TCR beta CDR3 regions. A set of HTBI primers served as the primers for a first-round RT-PCR of the TCR CDR3. Each CDR3 protein gets one entry after TCRdb re-called the multiplex PCR reads with MiXCR. The sample gives roughly 300,000 distinct CDR3 sequences, 25% of which show up once; more than 25% is in the top ten. The sequencing sample was made of blood. This chain uses TRBV5-1 with TRBJ1-1; 9 nucleotides line up with TRBD1. The TCR originated in a man aged 35 to 55 with Graves' hyperthyroidism that later progressed to Graves' ophthalmopathy. For the CDR3, the DNA is TGCGCCAGCACTACGGGACAGGGAACGGTTCCGGAAACTGAAGCTTTCTTT. Protein: CASTTGQGTVPETEAFF.